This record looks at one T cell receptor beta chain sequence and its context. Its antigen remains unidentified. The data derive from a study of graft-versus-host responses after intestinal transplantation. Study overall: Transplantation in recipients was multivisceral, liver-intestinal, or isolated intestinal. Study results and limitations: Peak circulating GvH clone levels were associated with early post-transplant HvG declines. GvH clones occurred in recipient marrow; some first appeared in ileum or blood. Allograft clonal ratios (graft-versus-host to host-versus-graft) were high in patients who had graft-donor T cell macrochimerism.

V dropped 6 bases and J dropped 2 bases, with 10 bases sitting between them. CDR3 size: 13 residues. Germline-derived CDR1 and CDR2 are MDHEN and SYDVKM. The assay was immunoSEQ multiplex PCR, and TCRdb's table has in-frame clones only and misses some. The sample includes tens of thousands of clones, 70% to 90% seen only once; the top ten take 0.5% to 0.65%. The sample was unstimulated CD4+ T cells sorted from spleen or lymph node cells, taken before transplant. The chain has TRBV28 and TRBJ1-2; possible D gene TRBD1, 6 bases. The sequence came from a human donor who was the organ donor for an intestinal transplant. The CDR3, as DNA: TGTGCCAGCAGCACAGGGTTCAACTATGGCTACACCTTC. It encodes CASSTGFNYGYTF.